The subject of this entry is one TCR beta chain. Its antigen is not identified. These data belong to a study of cytomegalovirus exposure and HLA in healthy donors. Using immunoSEQ multiplex PCR, the repertoire was profiled, and TCRdb retains in-frame clones only, with some absent. Here the sample spans about 200,000 clones, 70% to 90% being singletons. Study observations and caveats: Through in vitro validation, three CMV-associated chains were shown to be specific for CMV antigens.

Germline V CDR1 and CDR2: SGHRS, YFSETQ. CDR3 length: 14 residues. The trim removed 4 bases at V and 3 bases at J, leaving 3 bases unmatched. The sample consisted of PBMCs. The receptor comes from a woman under 30 in good health and CMV-seronegative. The chain recombines TRBV5-1 with TRBJ2-7; TRBD2 aligns across 11 bases. The CDR3 region is CASSRTSGFYEQYF. CDR3 coding DNA: TGCGCCAGCAGCAGGACTAGCGGGTTCTACGAGCAGTACTTC.